The sample holds a few counts of the clone carrying this TCR beta chain. After removal of 6 bases from V and 5 bases from J, the junction contained 13 bases not matched to a gene. There are 16 residues in the CDR3. CDR1 is WSHSY, CDR2 SAAADI, per germline. This record comes from a study of cytomegalovirus exposure and HLA in healthy donors. Overall study: Approximately 77 million unique TCRs from HLA-typed donors were held in an early release of data.

With 60 Vbeta and 13 Jbeta primers, the PCR was carried out. Sequencing used immunoSEQ multiplex PCR; TCRdb keeps in-frame clones, though not all of them. This sample carries tens of thousands of clones, roughly 80% of them seen once, and the ten largest clones take approximately 5.7%. The V gene is TRBV10-2, the J gene TRBJ1-1; 9 nucleotides match TRBD1. What was sequenced was PBMCs. The clonotype originates from a woman in her 50s in good health and CMV-seropositive. The CDR3 reads CASRLNSDRGRTEAFF. The CDR3 DNA follows: TGCGCCAGCAGGCTTAATTCGGACAGGGGTAGGACTGAAGCTTTCTTT.